The TCR beta chain under discussion was sequenced for a study of T-cell memory formation after mild COVID-19. The overall study: TCR clustering was largely donor specific. Study results and caveats: Most CD4+ clones that shrank were in CM and EM, while CD8+ ones turned up in EMRA. Cross-reactive memory apparently joined, as some responding clones appeared in pre-infection memory.

Sample barcodes and UMIs were carried by the TCR alpha and TCR beta cDNA libraries that 5'RACE generated with constant-segment primers. TCRdb re-called the 5' RACE reads with MiXCR, one entry per CDR3 protein. The sample records approximately 450,000 distinct CDR3 sequences, 15% to 20% being singletons. This clonotype was seen repeatedly, ten times or more. The antigen is unknown. The CDR3 extends over 16 amino acids. V shed 3 bases and J shed 3 bases, with 17 bases lying between them. Germline V gene data show CDR1 as ENHRY and CDR2 as SYGVKD. The material sequenced was PBMCs or a T cell subset sorted from them (not recorded which). The chain is built from TRBV10-3 and TRBJ1-2; D gene ambiguous. This TCR was recovered from an adult woman who had mild COVID-19 (a few samples of this study predate the infection). Cell type and time point are not known. The CDR3 DNA reads TGTGCCATCAGTGACGCCGGACTCGCGAACCACTATGGCTACACCTTC. Residues: CAISDAGLANHYGYTF.